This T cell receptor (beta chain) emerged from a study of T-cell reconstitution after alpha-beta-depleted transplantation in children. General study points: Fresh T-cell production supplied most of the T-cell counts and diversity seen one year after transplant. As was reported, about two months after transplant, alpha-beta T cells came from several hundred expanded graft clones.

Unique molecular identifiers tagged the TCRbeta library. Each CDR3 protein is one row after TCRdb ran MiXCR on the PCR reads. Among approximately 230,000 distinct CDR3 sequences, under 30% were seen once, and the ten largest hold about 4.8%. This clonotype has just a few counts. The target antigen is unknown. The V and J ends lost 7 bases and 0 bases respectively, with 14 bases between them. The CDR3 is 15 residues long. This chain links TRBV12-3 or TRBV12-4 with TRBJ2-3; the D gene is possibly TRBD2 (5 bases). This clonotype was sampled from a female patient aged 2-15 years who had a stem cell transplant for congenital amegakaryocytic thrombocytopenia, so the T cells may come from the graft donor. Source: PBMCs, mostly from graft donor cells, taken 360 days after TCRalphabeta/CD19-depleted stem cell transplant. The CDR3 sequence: CASKEELASTDTQYF. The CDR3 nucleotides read TGTGCCAGCAAAGAGGAGCTAGCCAGCACAGATACGCAGTATTTT.